These T cell receptor beta chains were read from a single sample in a study of Graves' ophthalmopathy and Graves' hyperthyroidism. TCRdb re-analysed the multiplex PCR reads in MiXCR, keeping a single row per CDR3 protein. The sample has under 250,000 distinct CDR3 sequences; less than 30% are singletons. The sample taken for sequencing was peripheral blood. Source of these receptors: a man aged 50 or older with Graves' ophthalmopathy. Both conserved end residues are part of each CDR3. Fields, in order: clone size, J gene, D gene, V gene, CDR3 protein, CDR3 DNA. The D gene is left open where the match is weak. Clone sizes are given selectively: once, few, many, or a class where the clone is expanded.

NA TRBJ1-6 NA TRBV7-2 CASSFPQGGALHF TGTGCCAGCAGCTTTCCACAGGGCGGGGCCCTCCACTTT
many TRBJ1-6 NA TRBV28 CASSPAGDAIGSPLHF TGTGCCAGCAGCCCAGCAGGGGACGCGATAGGTTCACCCCTCCACTTT
many TRBJ1-2 NA TRBV19 CASSVTGTSNYGYTF TGTGCCAGTAGTGTAACAGGGACCTCTAACTATGGCTACACCTTC
many TRBJ2-4 TRBD2 TRBV12-3/TRBV12-4 CASSPGTSGRGDIQYF TGTGCCAGCAGTCCAGGGACTAGCGGTAGGGGGGACATTCAGTACTTC
many TRBJ2-2 NA TRBV19 CATSGGTANTGELFF TGTGCCACCTCTGGTGGGACGGCGAACACCGGGGAGCTGTTTTTT
NA TRBJ1-2 TRBD1 TRBV6-1 CASSDRTQGVGGYTF TGTGCCAGCAGCGACAGAACCCAGGGGGTGGGTGGCTACACCTTC
many TRBJ1-2 NA TRBV7-8 CASRSRPGQGDYGYTF TGTGCCAGCAGATCCCGCCCGGGACAAGGGGACTATGGCTACACCTTC
many TRBJ1-1 TRBD1 TRBV13 CASTLSAGGAMGTEAFF TGTGCCAGCACCTTATCGGCAGGGGGAGCGATGGGCACTGAAGCTTTCTTT
NA TRBJ1-5 NA TRBV28 CASSLETQHF TGTGCCAGCAGTTTAGAGACCCAGCATTTT
many TRBJ1-2 TRBD1 TRBV6-1 CASGPPGGPVGYTF TGTGCCAGCGGCCCACCAGGGGGGCCGGTTGGCTACACCTTC
NA TRBJ2-7 NA TRBV6-5 CASSLQGGYEQYF TGTGCCAGCAGTTTGCAGGGTGGCTACGAGCAGTACTTC
many TRBJ2-7 TRBD2 TRBV20-1 CSAKRLATTYEQYF TGCAGTGCTAAGAGACTAGCGACCACCTACGAGCAGTACTTC
many TRBJ1-6 NA TRBV20-1 CSASQGQVNSPLHF TGCAGTGCTAGCCAGGGGCAGGTTAATTCACCCCTCCACTTT
once TRBJ1-1 NA TRBV15 CATSRDRTVNTEAFF TGTGCCACCAGCAGAGATCGGACGGTGAACACTGAAGCTTTCTTT
many TRBJ1-1 NA TRBV5-1 CASSSMGSNTEAFF TGCGCCAGCAGCTCCATGGGATCGAACACTGAAGCTTTCTTT
many TRBJ1-6 TRBD1 TRBV7-9 CASSTGELRNSPLHF TGTGCCAGCAGCACAGGGGAGCTAAGGAATTCACCCCTCCACTTT
NA TRBJ1-6 TRBD1 TRBV12-3/TRBV12-4 CASSSGQRNSPLHF TGTGCCAGCAGTTCGGGACAGCGAAATTCACCCCTCCACTTT
NA TRBJ1-6 NA TRBV20-1 CSARSQADTFPNSPLHF TGCAGTGCCAGATCACAGGCCGACACCTTCCCAAATTCACCCCTCCACTTT
many TRBJ1-1 NA TRBV6-2/TRBV6-3 CASSSLTDLMNTEAFF TGTGCCAGCAGTTCTTTGACGGATTTGATGAACACTGAAGCTTTCTTT
many TRBJ2-5 NA TRBV6-5 CASSYSRGGRETQYF TGTGCCAGCAGTTACTCGCGAGGTGGTCGAGAGACCCAGTACTTC
many TRBJ2-7 NA TRBV29-1 CSVKADRNSYEQYF TGCAGCGTGAAGGCGGACAGAAACTCCTACGAGCAGTACTTC
many TRBJ2-2 TRBD2 TRBV27 CASSTSGRGNTGELFF TGTGCCAGCAGCACTAGCGGGAGAGGGAACACCGGGGAGCTGTTTTTT
many TRBJ2-5 NA TRBV15 CATSNPGTPGGETQYF TGTGCCACCAGCAACCCTGGAACTCCCGGAGGGGAGACCCAGTACTTC
few TRBJ2-7 NA TRBV12-3/TRBV12-4 CASTSSGRVGEQYF TGTGCCAGCACCTCATCGGGGCGGGTCGGGGAGCAGTACTTC
many TRBJ2-7 TRBD1 TRBV18 CASSPGQGVGEQYF TGTGCCAGCTCACCGGGCCAGGGGGTTGGCGAGCAGTACTTC
many TRBJ1-3 NA TRBV6-2/TRBV6-3 CASSYGSGNTIYF TGTGCCAGCAGTTACGGCAGTGGAAACACCATATATTTT
many TRBJ1-1 NA TRBV6-4 CASNRGVNTEAFF TGTGCCAGCAATCGGGGGGTGAACACTGAAGCTTTCTTT
many TRBJ2-7 NA TRBV7-9 CASSLDRPLEGEQYF TGTGCCAGCAGCTTAGACCGGCCCCTCGAGGGCGAGCAGTACTTC
many TRBJ2-4 TRBD1 TRBV10-2 CASSEFGRGKNIQYF TGCGCCAGCAGTGAGTTCGGCAGGGGGAAAAACATTCAGTACTTC
many TRBJ1-5 TRBD1 TRBV28 CASSPGSGGVQPQHF TGTGCCAGCAGTCCCGGCTCAGGGGGGGTTCAGCCCCAGCATTTT
many TRBJ1-5 NA TRBV6-1 CASSRDGNQPQHF TGTGCCAGCAGTAGGGACGGAAATCAGCCCCAGCATTTT
NA TRBJ2-2 NA TRBV30 CAWSGADANTGELFF TGTGCCTGGAGTGGGGCAGACGCGAACACCGGGGAGCTGTTTTTT
many TRBJ2-2 NA TRBV4-1 CASSPRGGAGDTGELFF TGCGCCAGCAGCCCAAGGGGGGGCGCGGGAGACACCGGGGAGCTGTTTTTT
NA TRBJ1-3 NA TRBV7-2 CASSLARTVPGNTIYF TGTGCCAGCAGCTTAGCCCGTACCGTCCCTGGAAACACCATATATTTT
NA TRBJ2-4 NA TRBV6-1 CASSETAGGKNIQYF TGTGCCAGCAGTGAGACAGCCGGGGGAAAAAACATTCAGTACTTC
many TRBJ1-1 NA TRBV11-2 CASNGGNMNTEAFF TGTGCCAGCAACGGGGGAAACATGAACACTGAAGCTTTCTTT
many TRBJ1-1 TRBD1 TRBV20-1 CSALRDSNTEAFF TGCAGTGCCCTCCGGGACAGTAACACTGAAGCTTTCTTT
many TRBJ2-7 TRBD2 TRBV28 CASSPPLGGRTYEQYF TGTGCCAGCAGCCCGCCTTTGGGGGGGAGAACCTACGAGCAGTACTTC
once TRBJ2-5 NA TRBV28 CASSLAWRGDQETQYF TGTGCCAGCAGCTTAGCGTGGAGGGGAGACCAAGAGACCCAGTACTTC
many TRBJ1-5 NA TRBV15 CATSRDLTGTTNNQPQHF TGTGCCACCAGCAGAGATCTAACAGGGACTACGAACAATCAGCCCCAGCATTTT
few TRBJ2-5 NA TRBV9 CASSLPGRETQYF TGTGCCAGCAGCCTCCCGGGGAGAGAGACCCAGTACTTC
NA TRBJ1-1 NA TRBV29-1 CSGIGGEVNTEAFF TGCAGCGGGATTGGGGGGGAAGTGAACACTGAAGCTTTCTTT
NA TRBJ2-7 TRBD1 TRBV12-5 CASGKVPGGRLYEQYF TGTGCTAGTGGAAAGGTTCCAGGGGGTAGGTTGTACGAGCAGTACTTC
many TRBJ2-7 NA TRBV27 CASSLTPKVYEQYF TGTGCCAGCAGTCTAACTCCAAAGGTGTACGAGCAGTACTTC
many TRBJ2-5 NA TRBV7-2 CASSLDGWETQYF TGTGCCAGCAGCTTAGACGGTTGGGAGACCCAGTACTTC
NA TRBJ2-7 NA TRBV28 CASSLVGERYEQYF TGTGCCAGCAGTTTAGTAGGGGAGCGCTACGAGCAGTACTTC
NA TRBJ2-7 NA TRBV7-2 CASSSQGDLYEQYF TGTGCCAGCAGCTCCCAGGGAGATCTTTACGAGCAGTACTTC
NA TRBJ1-1 NA TRBV6-2/TRBV6-3 CASSYRVGATEAFF TGTGCCAGCAGTTACAGAGTAGGGGCGACTGAAGCTTTCTTT
NA TRBJ2-7 NA TRBV7-2 CASSLAGGAHEQYF TGTGCCAGCAGCTTAGCAGGAGGGGCCCACGAGCAGTACTTC
many TRBJ2-7 NA TRBV28 CASSSGGLSYEQYF TGTGCCAGCAGTTCGGGTGGACTCTCCTACGAGCAGTACTTC
many TRBJ2-4 NA TRBV7-9 CASSLGAGTKNIQYF TGTGCCAGCAGCCTGGGGGCGGGAACCAAAAACATTCAGTACTTC
many TRBJ1-2 TRBD1 TRBV7-2 CASSADRPRGGYTF TGTGCCAGCAGCGCGGACAGGCCCAGGGGGGGCTACACCTTC
many TRBJ2-2 NA TRBV7-9 CASSLVVGELFF TGTGCCAGCAGCCTAGTTGTCGGGGAGCTGTTTTTT
many TRBJ1-2 NA TRBV19 CASTTLWDGDVGFGYTF TGTGCCAGTACCACCCTGTGGGACGGCGATGTGGGGTTCGGCTACACCTTC
many TRBJ2-5 NA TRBV27 CASSGINQETQYF TGTGCCAGCAGTGGGATAAACCAAGAGACCCAGTACTTC
many TRBJ2-7 TRBD1 TRBV28 CASRWDREDYEQYF TGTGCCAGCAGATGGGACAGGGAAGACTACGAGCAGTACTTC